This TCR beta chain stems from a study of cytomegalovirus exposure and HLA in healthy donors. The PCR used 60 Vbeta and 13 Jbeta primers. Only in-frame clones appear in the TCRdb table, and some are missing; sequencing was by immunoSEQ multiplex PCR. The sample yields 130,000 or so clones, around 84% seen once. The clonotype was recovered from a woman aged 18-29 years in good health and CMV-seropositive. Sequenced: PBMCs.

The CDR3 region is CASSLTETYEQYF. The CDR3 DNA follows: TGTGCCAGCTCTCTGACAGAGACTTACGAGCAGTACTTC. V and J are TRBV18 and TRBJ2-7; D possibly corresponds to TRBD1 (5 bases). Looked up from germline, CDR1 is KGHSH and CDR2 is LQKENI. The CDR3 consists of 13 residues. V lost 6 bases, J lost 4 bases, and 13 bases lay in between. Complete variable domain (other parts from reference TRBV18 and TRBJ2-7): NAGVMQNPRHLVRRRGQEARLRCSPMKGHSHVYWYRQLPEEGLKFMVYLQKENIIDESGMPKERFSAEFPKEGPSILRIQQVVRGDSAAYFCASSLTETYEQYFGPGTRLTVT.